A single sample gave rise to the 9 T cell receptor beta chains below, sequenced in a study of blood T cell repertoires in COVID-19. Clones were sequenced by immunoSEQ multiplex PCR, and TCRdb holds only the in-frame ones, with some missing. The sample lists some 96,000 clones, 85% occurring once. Sequenced: peripheral blood. These receptors came from a man aged 50-60 years with active or convalescent COVID-19.

This sequence joins TRBV29-1 and TRBJ1-4; D is unresolved. CDR3 length: 11 amino acids. Germline CDR1 and CDR2: SQVTM and ANQGSEA. Between the trimmed V and J ends, which lost 5 bases and 4 bases, there was a span of 5 bases. The CDR3 loop reads CSVRYNEKLFF. CDR3 coding DNA: TGCAGCGTTCGGTATAATGAAAAACTGTTTTTT.

This chain connects TRBV15 to TRBJ2-7; perhaps TRBD2 as D (5 bases). Germline-derived CDR1 and CDR2 are LNHNV and YYDKDF (reference sequence). The CDR3 is made up of 13 amino acids. The germline V and J ends were trimmed by 6 bases and 3 bases, with 12 bases remaining between them. The CDR3 bases are TGTGCCACCAGTCCAGCGGAATACTACGAGCAGTACTTC. It is translated as CATSPAEYYEQYF. The full variable domain, completed using reference TRBV15 and TRBJ2-7, is DAMVIQNPRYQVTQFGKPVTLSCSQTLNHNVMYWYQQKSSQAPKLLFHYYDKDFNNEADTPDNFQSRRPNTSFCFLDIRSPGLGDTAMYLCATSPAEYYEQYFGPGTRLTVT.

This chain connects TRBV7-8 to TRBJ2-7; D may be TRBD2 (5 bases). V was clipped by 2 bases and J by 4 bases, with 12 bases between them. CDR3 size: 14 residues. Germline-derived CDR1 and CDR2 are SGHVS and FQNEAQ. The DNA for the CDR3 is TGTGCCAGCAGCTTAACGGGATCTTTATACGAGCAGTACTTC. Its protein is CASSLTGSLYEQYF.

This chain joins TRBV5-5 and TRBJ2-5, with 7 bases fitting TRBD2. Germline lookup yields CDR1 SGHKS and CDR2 YYEKEE (reference sequence). This CDR3 comprises 15 residues. The junction had 8 bases not matched to a gene; V was cut back by 5 bases and J by 1 base. The CDR3, as DNA: TGTGCCAGCAGGGGGCGGGCTAGCGGCCAAGAGACCCAGTACTTC. Translated: CASRGRASGQETQYF. The whole variable domain, remainder taken from reference TRBV5-5 and TRBJ2-5, is DAGVTQSPTHLIKTRGQQVTLRCSPISGHKSVSWYQQVLGQGPQFIFQYYEKEERGRGNFPDRFSARQFPNYSSELNVNALLLGDSALYLCASRGRASGQETQYFGPGTRLLVL.

The chain is built from TRBV30 and TRBJ2-2; 7 nucleotides line up with TRBD1. From germline, CDR1 is GTSNPN and CDR2 SVGIG (reference sequence). The CDR3 contains 12 residues. Trimming cost V 4 bases and J 4 bases; bases outside gene matches: 0. CDR3: CAWTGGTGELFF. The CDR3 DNA is TGTGCCTGGACAGGGGGCACCGGGGAGCTGTTTTTT.

The chain recombines TRBV9 with TRBJ1-6; no clear D gene. Trimming shortened V by 2 bases and J by 8 bases, and 8 bases separated the two germline ends. This CDR3 spans 13 amino acids. CDR1 SGDLS and CDR2 YYNGEE come from the germline V gene. CDR3 loop: CASSVNNDSPLHF. The CDR3 nucleotides are TGTGCCAGCAGCGTTAACAACGATTCACCCCTCCACTTT.

The V and J genes are TRBV7-2 and TRBJ1-2, with TRBD1 matching over 12 bases. V gave up 5 bases and J gave up 12 bases; unmatched junction bases: 10. The V gene's germline CDR1 is SGHTA and CDR2 FQGNSA. This CDR3 contains 14 residues. The CDR3 is CASSTPGQGAVNTF. In DNA form, the CDR3 reads TGTGCCAGCAGCACCCCGGGACAGGGGGCAGTGAACACCTTC. The variable domain in full, completed from reference TRBV7-2 and TRBJ1-2, reads GAGVSQSPSNKVTEKGKDVELRCDPISGHTALYWYRQSLGQGLEFLIYFQGNSAPDKSGLPSDRFSAERTGGSVSTLTIQRTQQEDSAVYLCASSTPGQGAVNTFGSGTRLTVV.

This clone showed up just once. The chain combines TRBV6-1 with TRBJ1-5; no reliable D call. This CDR3 region has 16 residues. The germline V and J ends were trimmed by 0 bases and 5 bases, with 14 bases remaining between them. Germline V gene lookup returns CDR1 MNHNS and CDR2 SASEGT. This chain's CDR3 is CASSEALRGGDQPQHF. DNA of the CDR3: TGTGCCAGCAGTGAAGCGCTTCGGGGAGGCGATCAGCCCCAGCATTTT.

This clone was seen a single time. The chain is built from TRBV11-1 and TRBJ2-5, with 11 bases lining up with TRBD2. V shed 0 bases and J 0 bases; nucleotides not matched to a gene: 0. Germline CDR1 and CDR2: SGHAT and FQDESV (reference sequence). This CDR3 has 16 residues. In DNA, the CDR3 is TGTGCCAGCAGCTTAGCGGGACTAGCGGACCAAGAGACCCAGTACTTC. Its protein product is CASSLAGLADQETQYF.